The next 26 T cell receptor beta chains were all read from a single sample in a study of PD-1 blockade in mismatch repair-deficient tumors. TCRdb's copy holds only in-frame clones and misses some; the assay was immunoSEQ multiplex PCR. The data hold about 110,000 clones, with about three quarters observed a single time. The specimen comprised peripheral blood, sampled roughly 13 months after starting pembrolizumab. These receptors originate from an adult with mismatch repair-deficient cancer.

As regards this clone: This may be a read error, as it is one base from a much larger clone. The rearrangement links TRBV11-3 to TRBJ1-2; D remains ambiguous. CDR1 SGHNT and CDR2 YENEEA come from the germline V gene. This CDR3 region has 13 residues. V lost 5 bases and J 5 bases, leaving 12 bases between the germline ends. CDR3 protein: CASSPTSSYGYTF. The CDR3, as DNA: TGTGCCAGCAGCCCCACGTCTTCTTATGGCTACACCTTC.

This sequence joins TRBV5-4 and TRBJ2-7; TRBD2 matches 9 bases. The germline gives CDR1 SGHNT, CDR2 YYREEE (reference sequence). The CDR3 is 15 residues long. V dropped 4 bases and J dropped 5; count of bases not matched to a gene: 10. The CDR3 DNA is TGTGCCAGCAGCCCTAATAGCGGGAGTATCCACGAGCAGTACTTC. This codes for CASSPNSGSIHEQYF.

As DNA, the CDR3 is TGTGCCAGCAGCGGGGGACTAGCGGGAAACTACGAGCAGTACTTC. As protein: CASSGGLAGNYEQYF. The V gene is TRBV9, the J gene TRBJ2-7, with 13 bases matching TRBD2. This CDR3 is 15 amino acids long. The ends lost 3 bases at V and 3 bases at J; junction bases unmatched: 3. Germline lookup yields CDR1 SGDLS and CDR2 YYNGEE.

The CDR3 region is CASRLGLATDTQYF. The CDR3, as DNA: TGTGCCAGCAGGCTGGGACTAGCGACAGATACGCAGTATTTT. This sequence joins TRBV6-5 and TRBJ2-3; 10 bases line up with TRBD2. The CDR3 has 14 amino acids. V lost 6 bases, J lost 3 bases, and 3 bases stayed unmatched. Germline CDR1 and CDR2: MNHEY and SVGAGI.

This clone was counted only a few times. The chain links TRBV5-1 to TRBJ2-7; D tentatively fits TRBD1 or TRBD2 (6 bases each). Germline V gives CDR1 SGHRS, CDR2 YFSETQ. V lost 4 bases to trimming and J lost 1 base, with 18 bases between them. CDR3 size: 16 residues. Here the CDR3 reads CASSGQGGIQSYEQYF. The CDR3 nucleotides read TGCGCCAGCAGCGGGCAAGGGGGGATCCAATCCTACGAGCAGTACTTC.

The V and J genes are TRBV7-2 and TRBJ2-7, with 7 nucleotides matching TRBD2. With V trimmed by 5 bases and J by 0 bases, 7 bases remained unmatched. The CDR3 runs to 15 residues. Germline V gene lookup returns CDR1 SGHTA and CDR2 FQGNSA. The CDR3 region has the DNA TGTGCCAGCAGCCCCAGCGGGACGTCCTCCTACGAGCAGTACTTC. Translated: CASSPSGTSSYEQYF.

The rearrangement uses TRBV5-4 and TRBJ1-1; the match to TRBD1 covers 10 bases. Germline-derived CDR1 and CDR2 are SGHNT and YYREEE (reference sequence). V lost 4 bases to trimming and J lost 5 bases; unmatched junction nucleotides: 8. There are 15 residues in the CDR3. The CDR3 spells CASSPRQGAGTEAFF. In nucleotides, the CDR3 is TGTGCCAGCAGCCCACGACAGGGGGCAGGTACTGAAGCTTTCTTT.

The CDR3 region is CASKGRVSTDTQYF. CDR3 DNA: TGTGCCAGCAAAGGGCGGGTCAGCACAGATACGCAGTATTTT. The chain recombines TRBV9 with TRBJ2-3, with a tentative D call TRBD2 (5 bases). The germline CDR1 and CDR2 sequences are SGDLS and YYNGEE. The CDR3 runs 14 residues. The V gene lost 6 bases and the J gene lost 0 bases, with 11 bases spanning the gap. Full variable domain (outside the CDR3, taken from reference TRBV9 and TRBJ2-3): DSGVTQTPKHLITATGQRVTLRCSPRSGDLSVYWYQQSLDQGLQFLIQYYNGEERAKGNILERFSAQQFPDLHSELNLSSLELGDSALYFCASKGRVSTDTQYFGPGTRLTVL.

The genes are TRBV5-1 and TRBJ1-1; D gene unclear. CDR1 and CDR2 (germline): SGHRS, YFSETQ. V lost 5 bases and J lost 0, with 8 bases in between. The CDR3 runs to 13 residues. CDR3 in DNA: TGCGCCAGCAGTGGCGGCATGAACACTGAAGCTTTCTTT. Translation: CASSGGMNTEAFF.

The chain employs TRBV7-2 and TRBJ2-2; D tentatively fits TRBD1 or TRBD2 (5 bases each). The CDR3 loop spans 15 amino acids. Per germline, CDR1 SGHTA and CDR2 FQGNSA. Trimming took 3 bases from V and 2 from J, leaving 10 bases between them. The CDR3 DNA follows: TGTGCCAGCAGCTTCCGGGACCCCAACACCGGGGAGCTGTTTTTT. Its translation is CASSFRDPNTGELFF.

The rearrangement joins TRBV25-1 to TRBJ1-4; the D gene is possibly TRBD1 (5 bases). Trimming took off 7 bases at V and 10 bases at J, with 19 bases between the two ends. The CDR3 covers 14 residues. Germline V gene lookup returns CDR1 MGHDK and CDR2 SYGVNS. Written as DNA, the CDR3 is TGTGCCAGCATGGCGAGGTCCGGGACCGGAAAACTGTTTTTT. It codes for CASMARSGTGKLFF.

The J gene is TRBJ2-7, the V gene TRBV14; no firm D call. CDR3 length: 16 amino acids. Germline CDR1 SGHDN, CDR2 FVKESK. Trimming took off 2 bases at V and 3 bases at J, with 17 bases between the two ends. CDR3 region: CASSQLEAGRNYEQYF. The CDR3 nucleotides read TGTGCCAGCAGCCAACTAGAGGCAGGCAGAAACTACGAGCAGTACTTC.

This sequence joins TRBV27 and TRBJ1-1; D uncertain. The germline gives CDR1 MNHEY, CDR2 SMNVEV (reference sequence). This CDR3 region has 13 residues. V shed 2 bases and J shed 2 bases, with 6 bases lying between them. The CDR3 DNA is TGTGCCAGCAGTTTAACGGTTAACACTGAAGCTTTCTTT. Translated: CASSLTVNTEAFF.

This clone was seen a few times. This chain links TRBV7-3 with TRBJ1-1, with TRBD1 identical over 8 bases. The J segment lost 0 bases and the V segment lost 4 bases, leaving 10 bases of the junction unmatched. Germline assignment: CDR1 SGHTA and CDR2 FQGTGA. The length of the CDR3 is 17 residues. CDR3 amino acids: CASSSYSGGQVNTEAFF. DNA of the CDR3: TGTGCCAGCAGCTCGTATTCAGGGGGCCAGGTGAACACTGAAGCTTTCTTT.

The chain carries TRBV29-1 and TRBJ2-5; maybe TRBD1 (6 bases). The length of the CDR3 is 11 residues. Germline values: CDR1 SQVTM, CDR2 ANQGSEA. The CDR3 sequence is CSSGTKETQYF. The DNA for the CDR3 is TGCAGTTCCGGGACAAAAGAGACCCAGTACTTC.

The V and J genes are TRBV6-5 and TRBJ1-1, with TRBD1 as a possible D gene (5 bases). V shed 0 bases and J shed 5 bases, with 10 bases lying between them. The CDR3 runs 14 residues. Germline CDR1 and CDR2: MNHEY and SVGAGI. CDR3 loop: CASSYSRTSTEAFF. The CDR3 DNA follows: TGTGCCAGCAGTTACTCGAGGACATCTACTGAAGCTTTCTTT.

This rearrangement joins TRBV29-1 to TRBJ1-4, with D unclear. V was cut by 7 bases and J by 7 bases, with 16 bases left in between. This CDR3 spans 13 amino acids. Germline CDR1 and CDR2: SQVTM and ANQGSEA. The CDR3 protein is CSAGLPSGEKLFF. In DNA, the CDR3 is TGCAGCGCCGGTCTTCCTTCCGGTGAAAAACTGTTTTTT.

The genes are TRBV5-6 and TRBJ1-2; D is uncertain. This CDR3 spans 13 amino acids. Trimming shortened V by 1 base and J by 8 bases, and 12 bases separated the two germline ends. Germline V CDR1 and CDR2: SGHDT, YYEEEE. The CDR3 sequence is CASSLNDLLGYTF. The CDR3 region has the DNA TGTGCCAGCAGCTTGAACGACCTGCTGGGCTACACCTTC.

V gene TRBV7-3 combines with J gene TRBJ2-1; the D gene is possibly TRBD2 (5 bases). V was trimmed by 3 bases and J by 10 bases, leaving 10 bases between them. Germline assignment: CDR1 SGHTA and CDR2 FQGTGA. The CDR3 totals 12 residues. CDR3 DNA sequence: TGTGCCAGCAGCTTCCGTTCGGGAGAGCAGTTCTTC. This codes for CASSFRSGEQFF. Using reference TRBV7-3 and TRBJ2-1 for the parts outside the CDR3, the full variable domain is GAGVSQTPSNKVTEKGKYVELRCDPISGHTALYWYRQSLGQGPEFLIYFQGTGAADDSGLPNDRFFAVRPEGSVSTLKIQRTERGDSAVYLCASSFRSGEQFFGPGTRLTVL.

This chain uses TRBV6-5 with TRBJ1-5, with D possibly being TRBD1 (5 bases). Germline V lookup: CDR1 MNHEY, CDR2 SVGAGI. Trimming removed 7 bases from V and 6 bases from J, with 13 bases in between. This CDR3 contains 13 residues. The CDR3, as DNA: TGTGCCAGCAAGTTTGGGGGGGGTCAGCCCCAGCATTTT. Its protein is CASKFGGGQPQHF.

The rearrangement uses TRBV2 and TRBJ2-5; 7 bases match TRBD2. Germline-derived CDR1 and CDR2 are SNHLY and FYNNEI. The CDR3 is made up of 13 amino acids. Germline trimming cut 7 bases from V and 2 bases from J; bases unmatched to any gene: 4. The CDR3, as DNA: TGTGCCAGCAATCGGGGGGAGCAAGAGACCCAGTACTTC. The encoded protein is CASNRGEQETQYF.

The chain has TRBV9 and TRBJ2-3; D ambiguous. This CDR3 comprises 12 residues. The germline CDR1 and CDR2 sequences are SGDLS and YYNGEE. Trimming shortened V by 3 bases and J by 8 bases, and 10 bases separated the two germline ends. The CDR3 sequence: CASSALLGTQYF. Written as DNA, the CDR3 is TGTGCCAGCAGCGCCCTATTGGGTACGCAGTATTTT.

The genes are TRBV6-6 and TRBJ1-5; the D gene is possibly TRBD1 (5 bases). Germline V gene data show CDR1 as MNHNY and CDR2 as SVGAGI (reference sequence). The CDR3 totals 15 residues. Deletions cut 7 bases from V and 3 bases from J, with 16 bases between. CDR3 sequence reads: CASTPDRNNNQPQHF. In DNA, the CDR3 is TGTGCCAGCACCCCAGACAGAAATAACAATCAGCCCCAGCATTTT.

This rearrangement joins TRBV30 to TRBJ1-5; D possibly corresponds to TRBD1 (5 bases). Germline CDR1 and CDR2: GTSNPN and SVGIG (reference sequence). V was cut by 2 bases and J by 10 bases, with 15 bases left in between. The CDR3 spans 13 residues. The CDR3 region is CAWSLPGRRPQHF. The CDR3 DNA sequence: TGTGCCTGGAGTCTCCCGGGACGGCGACCCCAGCATTTT.

The gene calls are TRBV7-6 and TRBJ1-1, with D maybe TRBD1 (6 bases). The CDR3 is made up of 13 amino acids. Trimming removed 7 bases at V and 4 bases at J, with 13 bases between. Germline assignment: CDR1 SGHVS and CDR2 FNYEAQ. The chain's CDR3 is CASTGGQATEAFF. The CDR3 DNA follows: TGTGCCAGCACTGGGGGGCAAGCCACTGAAGCTTTCTTT.

This chain connects TRBV10-1 to TRBJ2-1, with TRBD1 matching over 7 bases. This CDR3 has 14 residues. Trimming removed 5 bases from V and 6 bases from J; junction bases left unmatched: 7. CDR1 WNHNN and CDR2 SYGVQD come from the germline V gene (reference sequence). This CDR3 is CASSQDRAINEQFF. CDR3 sequence (DNA): TGCGCCAGCAGTCAAGACAGGGCGATCAATGAGCAGTTCTTC.